The TCR beta chain described here comes from a study of cytotoxic CD8 clonotypes in ibrutinib-treated CLL. The germline V gene has CDR1 WNHNN and CDR2 SYGVQD (reference sequence). The V and J ends lost 5 bases and 4 bases, in that order; junction bases with no gene match: 16. The CDR3 runs 17 residues. The targeted sequencing depth was 1 in 200,000 to 1 in 1 million T cells. TCRdb's copy holds only in-frame clones and misses some; the assay was immunoSEQ multiplex PCR. The table includes around 250,000 clones, roughly 70% detected once. Concerning this clone: The target antigen is unknown.

Study results and caveats: Clonality rose at ibrutinib response and fell back toward baseline at progression.

V gene TRBV10-1 combines with J gene TRBJ1-1; TRBD1 aligns across 7 bases. This TCR was sampled from a human donor with chronic lymphocytic leukemia. The sample in question was PBMCs, obtained after 24 months of ibrutinib treatment. In nucleotides, the CDR3 is TGCGCCAGCAGTTTCCCCAGGGACAGATGGCCGGGCACTGAAGCTTTCTTT. It specifies CASSFPRDRWPGTEAFF.